Shown below are 24 T cell receptor beta chains from a single sample sequenced in a study of blood T cell repertoires in COVID-19. Profiled with immunoSEQ multiplex PCR; TCRdb holds only in-frame clones, not every one. This table has over 95,000 clones, 85% appearing once. The sequencing input was peripheral blood. The receptors come from a man aged 35 to 55 with acute or convalescent COVID-19.

This chain joins TRBV5-4 and TRBJ1-5; the D gene is possibly TRBD1 (5 bases). V lost 0 bases to trimming and J lost 5 bases, with 6 bases between them. CDR1 is SGHNT and CDR2 is YYREEE in the germline V gene (reference sequence). The CDR3 contains 13 residues. This CDR3 reads CASSLAGYQPQHF. The CDR3 DNA follows: TGTGCCAGCAGCTTGGCAGGGTATCAGCCCCAGCATTTT. The whole variable domain, filled in from reference TRBV5-4 and TRBJ1-5, reads ETGVTQSPTHLIKTRGQQVTLRCSSQSGHNTVSWYQQALGQGPQFIFQYYREEENGRGNFPPRFSGLQFPNYSSELNVNALELDDSALYLCASSLAGYQPQHFGDGTRLSIL.

V usage is TRBV5-4 and J usage is TRBJ2-2, with TRBD2 identical over 7 bases. Germline V lookup: CDR1 SGHNT, CDR2 YYREEE (reference sequence). The CDR3 contains 14 residues. Trimming cost V 0 bases and J 7 bases; bases outside gene matches: 3. The CDR3, as DNA: TGTGCCAGCAGCTTGGCGGGGGGAGGCGGGGAGCTGTTTTTT. It specifies CASSLAGGGGELFF.

The chain couples TRBV19 to TRBJ2-3; TRBD1 agrees at 7 bases. CDR1 LNHDA and CDR2 SQIVND come from the germline V gene (reference sequence). This CDR3 is 14 amino acids long. V was pared by 1 base and J by 3 bases, with 1 base of the junction left unmatched. The CDR3 DNA is TGTGCCAGTAGTATAGGGGACAGTACAGATACGCAGTATTTT. Protein sequence: CASSIGDSTDTQYF.

The chain carries TRBV5-1 and TRBJ1-4; no clear D gene. Trimming left V 4 bases short and J 7 bases short, with 23 bases between. Germline V gives CDR1 SGHRS, CDR2 YFSETQ. The CDR3 consists of 17 residues. The CDR3 bases are TGCGCCAGCAGCATTTCTCCCGCAGTTCCTTCGTTTGAAAAACTGTTTTTT. It translates to CASSISPAVPSFEKLFF. Full variable domain (rest looked up from reference TRBV5-1 and TRBJ1-4): KAGVTQTPRYLIKTRGQQVTLSCSPISGHRSVSWYQQTPGQGLQFLFEYFSETQRNKGNFPGRFSGRQFSNSRSEMNVSTLELGDSALYLCASSISPAVPSFEKLFFGSGTQLSVL.

V is TRBV6-5 and J is TRBJ2-7; unclear D gene. Trimming pared 4 bases from V and 5 bases from J, leaving 15 bases between. This CDR3 is 14 amino acids long. Germline V gives CDR1 MNHEY, CDR2 SVGAGI. The CDR3 is CASSLSRLIHEQYF. Written as DNA, the CDR3 is TGTGCCAGCAGTTTATCCCGGTTAATCCACGAGCAGTACTTC.

This sequence joins TRBV2 and TRBJ1-5; D unclear. The CDR3 extends over 13 amino acids. Trimming removed 4 bases at V and 5 bases at J, with 9 bases between. Germline V gene sequence: CDR1 SNHLY, CDR2 FYNNEI. The CDR3 spells CASSVERDQPQHF. CDR3 bases: TGTGCCAGCAGTGTGGAGCGGGATCAGCCCCAGCATTTT.

The CDR3 sequence: CASSPAGGGVNEQYF. Here the CDR3 DNA reads TGTGCCAGCTCCCCGGCGGGGGGCGGTGTGAACGAGCAGTACTTC. J is TRBJ2-7 and V is TRBV7-3; TRBD2 matches 8 bases. In germline, CDR1 is SGHTA, CDR2 FQGTGA. Losses at the gene ends were 8 bases for V and 5 bases for J; bases not matched to a gene: 14. This CDR3 is built from 15 residues.

This rearrangement joins TRBV2 to TRBJ1-5; D perhaps matches TRBD1 (5 bases). In germline, CDR1 is SNHLY, CDR2 FYNNEI. V lost 4 bases and J 7 bases, leaving 11 bases between the germline ends. The CDR3 runs to 13 residues. CDR3 region: CASSVQVGQPQHF. The CDR3 bases are TGTGCCAGCAGTGTACAGGTAGGGCAGCCCCAGCATTTT.

The genes are TRBV9 and TRBJ2-7, with 8 nucleotides matching TRBD1. This CDR3 contains 14 residues. V was pared by 0 bases and J by 2 bases, with 1 base of the junction left unmatched. Germline CDR1 is SGDLS and CDR2 is YYNGEE. The DNA for the CDR3 is TGTGCCAGCAGCGTAGCACAGGGGGCCTACGAGCAGTACTTC. This encodes CASSVAQGAYEQYF.

This chain uses TRBV14 with TRBJ2-3; D remains unclear. Germline CDR1 is SGHDN and CDR2 is FVKESK. The V end lost 0 bases, the J end lost 0 bases, and 19 bases lay between the germline ends. The CDR3 sequence is 19 residues long. The DNA of the CDR3 is TGTGCCAGCAGCCAAGACGGGTTCTCTTGGCAAACTAGCACAGATACGCAGTATTTT. This gives the protein CASSQDGFSWQTSTDTQYF.

This clone was counted a single time. This rearrangement joins TRBV9 to TRBJ2-3; possibly TRBD1 for D (8 bases). The length of the CDR3 is 14 residues. CDR1 and CDR2 from the germline V gene are SGDLS and YYNGEE. The V end was cut by 4 bases, the J end by 5 bases, with 14 bases between. As DNA, the CDR3 is TGTGCCAGCAGCCGAACAGGGGGGGAAGATACGCAGTATTTT. This translates into CASSRTGGEDTQYF.

V and J are TRBV11-3 and TRBJ2-2, with 11 bases aligning to TRBD1. The CDR3 spans 16 residues. The germline V gene encodes CDR1 SGHNT and CDR2 YENEEA. With V trimmed by 5 bases and J by 5 bases, 7 bases remained unmatched. The CDR3 DNA follows: TGTGCCAGCAGCCACCACGGACAGGGGGCGACCGGGGAGCTGTTTTTT. Translated, it gives CASSHHGQGATGELFF. Full variable domain (rest looked up from reference TRBV11-3 and TRBJ2-2): EAGVVQSPRYKIIEKKQPVAFWCNPISGHNTLYWYLQNLGQGPELLIRYENEEAVDDSQLPKDRFSAERLKGVDSTLKIQPAELGDSAVYLCASSHHGQGATGELFFGEGSRLTVL.

This rearrangement joins TRBV19 to TRBJ2-2; the D gene is possibly TRBD1 (6 bases). V shed 7 bases and J shed 10 bases, with 19 bases lying between them. The germline CDR1 and CDR2 sequences are LNHDA and SQIVND (reference sequence). The CDR3 is 14 amino acids. The CDR3 DNA follows: TGTGCCAGTATGGACAGACAAACCTGGAAGGAGCTGTTTTTT. Amino acid sequence: CASMDRQTWKELFF.

This chain connects TRBV2 to TRBJ2-3, with TRBD2 as a possible D gene (6 bases). Trimming pared 6 bases from V and 1 base from J, leaving 11 bases between. The germline gives CDR1 SNHLY, CDR2 FYNNEI. This CDR3 has 14 residues. This chain's CDR3 is CASSGSPGTDTQYF. Here the CDR3 DNA reads TGTGCCAGCAGCGGGAGCCCCGGCACAGATACGCAGTATTTT.

In this sample, this clone turned up a few times. The chain recombines TRBV19 with TRBJ1-1; 7 positions agree with TRBD1. CDR3 length equals 15 residues. J lost 2 bases, V lost 1 base, and 4 bases had no gene match. Germline values: CDR1 LNHDA, CDR2 SQIVND (reference sequence). CDR3 nucleotide sequence: TGTGCCAGTAGTATAGGGCAGGGGGTAAACACTGAAGCTTTCTTT. Protein product: CASSIGQGVNTEAFF.

The gene calls are TRBV5-1 and TRBJ2-1, with 7 bases fitting TRBD1. The CDR3 is 13 amino acids. CDR1 and CDR2 (germline): SGHRS, YFSETQ. V was pared by 0 bases and J by 6 bases, with 0 bases of the junction left unmatched. The CDR3 here is CASSLEGANEQFF. The CDR3 nucleotides are TGCGCCAGCAGCTTGGAGGGGGCCAATGAGCAGTTCTTC.

This sequence joins TRBV18 and TRBJ1-6; unclear D gene. The CDR3 contains 15 residues. The germline CDR1 and CDR2 sequences are KGHSH and LQKENI. The germline V and J ends were trimmed by 3 bases and 0 bases, with 6 bases remaining between them. In DNA form, the CDR3 reads TGTGCCAGCTCACCCCGGAGCTCCTATAATTCACCCCTCCACTTT. It specifies CASSPRSSYNSPLHF.

This chain joins TRBV6-6 and TRBJ2-4; unclear D gene. The CDR3 consists of 11 residues. Germline V gene data show CDR1 as MNHNY and CDR2 as SVGAGI (reference sequence). Deletions cut 5 bases from V and 8 bases from J, with 7 bases between. The CDR3 sequence is CASSTKDIQYF. The CDR3 DNA follows: TGTGCCAGCAGTACTAAGGACATTCAGTACTTC.

The chain carries TRBV7-3 and TRBJ2-3, with 10 positions matching TRBD2. The CDR3 length is 17 residues. The junction had 13 bases not matched to a gene; V was cut back by 5 bases and J by 5 bases. The germline gives CDR1 SGHTA, CDR2 FQGTGA. CDR3 sequence (DNA): TGTGCCAGCAGCCTCCGAGCCACTAGCGGGGACGGAGATACGCAGTATTTT. It specifies CASSLRATSGDGDTQYF.

The rearrangement uses TRBV4-2 and TRBJ2-3; TRBD2 agrees at 7 bases. V was pared by 6 bases and J by 1 base, with 4 bases of the junction left unmatched. CDR3 size: 14 residues. The germline CDR1 and CDR2 sequences are LGHNA and YNFKEQ. The CDR3 spells CASSREDRTDTQYF. The CDR3, as DNA: TGTGCCAGCAGTCGGGAGGATCGCACAGATACGCAGTATTTT.

This chain uses TRBV5-1 with TRBJ2-4; D is ambiguous. Germline loops: CDR1 SGHRS, CDR2 YFSETQ. Deletions cut 0 bases from V and 8 bases from J, with 12 bases between. CDR3 length: 14 residues. The CDR3 reads CASSLAAGKDIQYF. CDR3 DNA: TGCGCCAGCAGCTTGGCCGCAGGTAAAGACATTCAGTACTTC.

The V gene is TRBV7-8, the J gene TRBJ2-1; the match to TRBD1 covers 7 bases. Germline CDR1 reads SGHVS; CDR2 reads FQNEAQ. The CDR3 consists of 14 residues. V lost 3 bases, J lost 7 bases, and 6 bases stayed unmatched. In DNA, the CDR3 is TGTGCCAGCAGCTTTGGGACAGATGTAAATGAGCAGTTCTTC. The encoded protein is CASSFGTDVNEQFF. The complete variable domain, with remaining parts taken from reference TRBV7-8 and TRBJ2-1, reads GAGVSQSPRYKVAKRGQDVALRCDPISGHVSLFWYQQALGQGPEFLTYFQNEAQLDKSGLPSDRFFAERPEGSVSTLKIQRTQQEDSAVYLCASSFGTDVNEQFFGPGTRLTVL.

The CDR3 DNA follows: TGCGCCAGCAGCCACCCGACGGGGACTAGCCCCGAGCAGTACTTC. This codes for CASSHPTGTSPEQYF. This chain joins TRBV4-1 and TRBJ2-7, with 9 bases fitting TRBD2. Looked up from germline, CDR1 is MGHRA and CDR2 is YSYEKL. There are 15 residues in the CDR3. J was trimmed by 6 bases and V by 3 bases; bases with no gene match: 9.

The gene calls are TRBV4-3 and TRBJ2-3, with 9 bases identical to TRBD1. CDR3 length equals 17 residues. V dropped 1 base and J dropped 3; count of bases not matched to a gene: 8. In germline, CDR1 is LGHNA, CDR2 YSLEER. CDR3 amino acids: CASSQAPRTGVTDTQYF. For the CDR3, the DNA is TGCGCCAGCAGCCAAGCCCCTCGGACAGGGGTTACAGATACGCAGTATTTT.